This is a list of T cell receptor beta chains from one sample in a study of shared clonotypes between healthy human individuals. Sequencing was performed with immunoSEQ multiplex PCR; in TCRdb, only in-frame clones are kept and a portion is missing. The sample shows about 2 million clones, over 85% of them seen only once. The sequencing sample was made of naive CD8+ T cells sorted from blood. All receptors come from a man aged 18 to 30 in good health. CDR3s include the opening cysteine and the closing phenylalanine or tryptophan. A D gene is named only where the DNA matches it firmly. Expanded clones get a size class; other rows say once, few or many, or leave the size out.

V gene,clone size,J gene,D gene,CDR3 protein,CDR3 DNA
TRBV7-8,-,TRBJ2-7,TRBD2,CASSVGLAGIYEQYF,TGTGCCAGCAGCGTCGGACTAGCGGGGATCTACGAGCAGTACTTC
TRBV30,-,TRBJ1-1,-,CAWRWNTEAFF,TGTGCCTGGAGGTGGAACACTGAAGCTTTCTTT
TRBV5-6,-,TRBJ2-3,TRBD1,CASSLETGATTDTQYF,TGTGCCAGCAGCCTGGAGACAGGGGCGACCACAGATACGCAGTATTTT
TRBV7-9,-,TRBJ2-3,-,CASSLAPRQLPDTQYF,TGTGCCAGCAGCTTAGCACCGCGACAGTTACCAGATACGCAGTATTTT
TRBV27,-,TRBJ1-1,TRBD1,CASNGQGETEAFF,TGTGCCAGCAATGGACAGGGCGAAACTGAAGCTTTCTTT
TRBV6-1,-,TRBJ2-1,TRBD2,CASSESRLAGINEQFF,TGTGCCAGCAGTGAATCCCGACTAGCGGGGATCAATGAGCAGTTCTTC
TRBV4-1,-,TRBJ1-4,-,CASSQTLAEKLFF,TGCGCCAGCAGCCAAACGCTTGCCGAAAAACTGTTTTTT
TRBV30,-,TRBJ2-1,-,CAWSVQPSIEQFF,TGTGCCTGGAGTGTACAACCAAGCATAGAGCAGTTCTTC
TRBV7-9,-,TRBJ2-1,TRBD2,CASSLGLAGFPYNEQFF,TGTGCCAGCAGCCTAGGACTAGCGGGATTCCCCTACAATGAGCAGTTCTTC
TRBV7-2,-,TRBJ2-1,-,CASSPRGGSYNEQFF,TGTGCCAGCAGCCCTAGAGGGGGATCCTACAATGAGCAGTTCTTC
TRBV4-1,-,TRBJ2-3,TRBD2,CASSHKAGGGHTDTQYF,TGCGCCAGCAGCCACAAAGCGGGCGGGGGGCACACAGATACGCAGTATTTT
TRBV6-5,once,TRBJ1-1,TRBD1,CASSYSKGTGPTEAFF,TGTGCCAGCAGTTACTCGAAAGGGACAGGGCCCACTGAAGCTTTCTTT
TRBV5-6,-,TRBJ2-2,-,CASSAFGGELFF,TGTGCCAGCAGCGCCTTTGGTGGGGAGCTGTTTTTT
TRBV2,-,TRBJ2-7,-,CASSEGDGSAYEQYF,TGTGCCAGCAGTGAAGGGGACGGGAGCGCCTACGAGCAGTACTTC
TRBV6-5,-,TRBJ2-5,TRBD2,CASSFSGRQETQYF,TGTGCCAGCAGTTTTAGCGGGAGACAAGAGACCCAGTACTTC
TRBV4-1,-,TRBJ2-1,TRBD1,CASSRSLGQYNEQFF,TGCGCCAGCAGCCGGTCTCTGGGACAGTACAATGAGCAGTTCTTC
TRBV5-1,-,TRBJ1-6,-,CASSLAGEGSPLHF,TGCGCCAGCAGCTTGGCAGGGGAAGGCTCACCCCTCCACTTT
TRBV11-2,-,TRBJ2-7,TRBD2,CASSWGGLAGVHEQYF,TGTGCCAGCAGCTGGGGGGGACTAGCGGGAGTCCACGAGCAGTACTTC
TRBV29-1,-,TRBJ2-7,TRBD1,CSVETPDRASVYEQYF,TGCAGCGTTGAAACCCCAGACAGGGCCTCCGTGTACGAGCAGTACTTC
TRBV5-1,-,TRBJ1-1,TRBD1,CASSDTGDLNTEAFF,TGCGCCAGCAGCGATACAGGGGACTTGAACACTGAAGCTTTCTTT
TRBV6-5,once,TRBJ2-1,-,CASSYNLDNEQFF,TGTGCCAGCAGTTACAACCTTGACAATGAGCAGTTCTTC
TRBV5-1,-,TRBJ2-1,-,CASSLGPGADEQFF,TGCGCCAGCAGCTTGGGCCCAGGGGCCGATGAGCAGTTCTTC
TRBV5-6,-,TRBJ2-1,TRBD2,CASSLFSTSGNEQFF,TGTGCCAGCAGCTTGTTTTCTACTAGCGGCAATGAGCAGTTCTTC
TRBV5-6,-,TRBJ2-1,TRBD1,CASSWTGNEQFF,TGTGCCAGCAGCTGGACAGGGAATGAGCAGTTCTTC
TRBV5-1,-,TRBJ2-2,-,CASSLFGGTDSNTGELFF,TGCGCCAGCAGCTTGTTTGGGGGGACAGATTCGAACACCGGGGAGCTGTTTTTT
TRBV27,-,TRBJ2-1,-,CASSPLDPAGYNEQFF,TGTGCCAGCAGTCCACTTGACCCAGCAGGATACAATGAGCAGTTCTTC
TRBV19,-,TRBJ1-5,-,CASSIDPSNGATYNQPQHF,TGTGCCAGTAGTATAGACCCTTCCAACGGGGCCACATACAATCAGCCCCAGCATTTT
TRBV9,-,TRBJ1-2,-,CASDRGWALDYGYTF,TGTGCCAGCGACCGGGGGTGGGCGTTGGACTATGGCTACACCTTC
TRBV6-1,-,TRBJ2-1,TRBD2,CASSEYVGTSGTDEQFF,TGTGCCAGCAGTGAATACGTAGGGACTAGCGGGACCGATGAGCAGTTCTTC
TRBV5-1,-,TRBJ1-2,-,CASSVASDGLGYTF,TGCGCCAGCAGCGTAGCTTCGGACGGATTGGGCTACACCTTC
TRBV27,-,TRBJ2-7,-,CASSFDRRSSYEQYF,TGTGCCAGCAGTTTCGACAGGAGAAGTTCCTACGAGCAGTACTTC
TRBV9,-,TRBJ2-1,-,CASSVDGSGFNEQFF,TGTGCCAGCAGCGTAGACGGGAGCGGATTCAATGAGCAGTTCTTC
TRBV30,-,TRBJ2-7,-,CAWEKTRTGYEQYF,TGTGCCTGGGAAAAGACTAGGACGGGATACGAGCAGTACTTC
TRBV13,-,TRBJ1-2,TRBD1,CASSLETEGAAYGYTF,TGTGCCAGCAGCTTAGAGACTGAGGGGGCGGCCTATGGCTACACCTTC
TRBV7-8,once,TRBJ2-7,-,CASSLVETYEQYF,TGTGCCAGCAGCTTAGTGGAGACCTACGAGCAGTACTTC
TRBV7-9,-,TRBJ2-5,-,CASSPPSGGGETQYF,TGTGCCAGCAGCCCCCCGAGCGGAGGGGGAGAGACCCAGTACTTC
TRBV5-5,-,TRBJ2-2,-,CASSAGVSTGELFF,TGTGCCAGCAGCGCAGGGGTTTCCACCGGGGAGCTGTTTTTT
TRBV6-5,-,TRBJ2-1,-,CASSFLDRFNEQFF,TGTGCCAGCAGTTTCTTAGACAGGTTCAATGAGCAGTTCTTC
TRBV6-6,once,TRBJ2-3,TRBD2,CASTIPGLAPDTQYF,TGTGCCAGCACTATCCCGGGACTAGCCCCAGATACGCAGTATTTT
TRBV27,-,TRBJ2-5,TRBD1,CASSIGQGWEETQYF,TGTGCCAGCAGTATTGGACAGGGGTGGGAAGAGACCCAGTACTTC
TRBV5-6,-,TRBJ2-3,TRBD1,CASSFWTGLNTQYF,TGTGCCAGCAGCTTTTGGACAGGGCTGAATACGCAGTATTTT
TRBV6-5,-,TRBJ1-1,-,CASTSGVGAPPFF,TGTGCCAGCACCTCAGGGGTGGGGGCTCCACCTTTCTTT
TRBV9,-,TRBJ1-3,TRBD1,CASSPLGQANGNTIYF,TGTGCCAGCAGCCCCCTGGGACAGGCCAATGGAAACACCATATATTTT
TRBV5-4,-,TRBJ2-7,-,CASSWLGDEQYF,TGTGCCAGCAGCTGGCTTGGGGACGAGCAGTACTTC
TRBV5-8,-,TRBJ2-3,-,CASSLDDSPTDTQYF,TGTGCCAGCAGCTTGGACGACAGCCCCACAGATACGCAGTATTTT
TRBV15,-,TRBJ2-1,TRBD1,CATSRDRGIDEQFF,TGTGCCACCAGCAGAGACAGGGGGATCGATGAGCAGTTCTTC
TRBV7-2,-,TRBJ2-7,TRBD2,CASSLEGSGLAGGPYEQYF,TGTGCCAGCAGCTTAGAGGGCTCGGGACTAGCGGGGGGCCCCTACGAGCAGTACTTC
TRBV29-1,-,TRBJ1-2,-,CSVGPNYGYTF,TGCAGCGTTGGACCGAACTATGGCTACACCTTC